This TCR beta chain was observed in a study of shared clonotypes between healthy human individuals. Study conclusions and caveats: Rarefaction demonstrated incomplete sorted-subset sequencing despite large depth. Clonotypes that were shared across a handful of donors made up around 4.6% of naive CD4 clonotypes. Sampling involved blood alone; tissue repertoires likely differ.

Comment on this clone: Its antigen is still unknown.

This table comes from immunoSEQ multiplex PCR, and its TCRdb copy is limited to in-frame clones, with some not included. The table records 2 million to 2.5 million clones, approximately 93% of them present only once. The germline gives CDR1 SGHTA, CDR2 FQGTGA. The CDR3 loop spans 17 amino acids. V lost 2 bases and J lost 0, with 16 bases in between. Specimen: naive CD4+ T cells from PBMCs. Subset indicated: CD45RA+ positively selected. This TCR derives from a man aged 18 to 35 in good health. Some clones in this sample may be carry-over from other donors' samples. The gene calls are TRBV7-3 and TRBJ2-5; TRBD2 might be the D (5 bases). CDR3 DNA sequence: TGTGCCAGCAGCTTATCCCCCGGAGGTCCCTACCAAGAGACCCAGTACTTC. Amino acid sequence: CASSLSPGGPYQETQYF.